These T cell receptor beta chains were read from a single sample in a study of radiotherapy plus CTLA-4 blockade in lung cancer. TCRdb keeps only in-frame clones here, not all; method: immunoSEQ multiplex PCR. The sample consists of roughly 80,000 clones, 60% to 85% of them appearing once. The specimen comprised peripheral blood, sampled from a patient treated with radiotherapy plus ipilimumab. The receptors here all came from a human donor with non-small cell lung cancer who had a partial response to radiotherapy plus ipilimumab. Some clones in this sample may be carry-over from other donors' samples. The conserved cysteine and the conserved F or W are not part of the CDR3 here.

V: TRBV6-1
J: TRBJ2-3
CDR3: ASSEQNSGGWYTQY

V: TRBV25-1
J: TRBJ2-5
CDR3: ASSESSGGQETQY

V: TRBV13
J: TRBJ1-2
CDR3: ASSSRDRAYNYGYT

V: TRBV4-2
J: TRBJ2-1
CDR3: ASSQDPDYYNEQF

V: TRBV9
J: TRBJ2-2
CDR3: ASSVVVGELF

V: TRBV7-2
J: TRBJ1-1
CDR3: ASSLDRYTEAF

V: TRBV6-6
J: TRBJ2-5
CDR3: ASSPWTGQETQY

V: TRBV11-2
J: TRBJ2-1
CDR3: ASIGGNEQF

V: TRBV5-5
J: TRBJ2-5
CDR3: ASSAGLGGQETQY

V: TRBV19
J: TRBJ1-1
CDR3: ASTPKPGQRITWYTEAF